Listed below are T cell receptor beta chains from one sample, sequenced in a study of response to subunit inactivated influenza vaccine. TCRdb ran MiXCR on the RT-PCR reads and lists one entry per CDR3 protein. The repertoire holds 550,000 to 650,000 distinct CDR3 sequences, over 9.5% seen once, with roughly 10% in the top ten. This material consisted of PBMCs from blood, taken on the day of vaccination. The receptor set was obtained from a man in his forties or fifties who received an inactivated influenza vaccine. Both conserved end residues are part of each CDR3. The order of the fields is V gene, clone size, D gene, J gene, CDR3 protein, CDR3 DNA. D genes are given only for firm matches. Size values are once, few and many counts, or a class for expanded clones, and some rows have none.

>TRBV20-1|.|.|TRBJ2-3
CSARRGRDRFTDTQYF
TGCAGTGCTCGGAGGGGGAGGGACAGATTCACAGATACGCAGTATTTT
>TRBV27|.|.|TRBJ1-1
CASSWAKVTEAFF
TGTGCCAGCAGTTGGGCCAAGGTCACTGAAGCTTTCTTT
>TRBV28|few|.|TRBJ2-2
CASSERNTGELFF
TGTGCCAGCAGTGAGAGAAACACCGGGGAGCTGTTTTTT
>TRBV12-3/TRBV12-4|.|TRBD1|TRBJ2-7
CASSKTGEGSYEQYF
TGTGCCAGCAGCAAGACAGGGGAAGGCTCCTACGAGCAGTACTTC
>TRBV20-1|.|.|TRBJ2-5
CSAREFGDLVQETQYF
TGCAGTGCTAGAGAGTTTGGGGACCTTGTACAAGAGACCCAGTACTTC
>TRBV5-1|.|TRBD1|TRBJ2-5
CASSLRGQEETQYF
TGCGCCAGCAGCTTGAGGGGACAGGAAGAGACCCAGTACTTC
>TRBV2|few|TRBD2|TRBJ2-2
CASSVTSGGTGELFF
TGTGCCAGCAGCGTCACTAGCGGGGGCACCGGGGAGCTGTTTTTT
>TRBV10-3|.|TRBD1|TRBJ2-7
CAISEGGGQDSYEQYF
TGTGCCATCAGTGAAGGGGGCGGGCAGGACTCCTACGAGCAGTACTTC
>TRBV7-2|.|.|TRBJ2-1
CASSLGTSGEQFF
TGTGCCAGCAGCTTAGGGACCTCAGGTGAGCAGTTCTTC
>TRBV12-3/TRBV12-4|.|TRBD2|TRBJ2-7
CASSLVLAGANYEQYF
TGTGCCAGCAGTTTAGTACTAGCGGGTGCAAACTACGAGCAGTACTTC
>TRBV10-3|few|.|TRBJ2-7
CAISESVTINEQYF
TGTGCCATCAGTGAGTCGGTGACTATTAACGAGCAGTACTTC
>TRBV20-1|few|.|TRBJ1-2
CSAHHRGNGYTF
TGCAGTGCTCACCACCGGGGGAATGGCTACACCTTC
>TRBV10-3|many|.|TRBJ2-4
CAISESFQGAKNIQYF
TGTGCCATCAGTGAGTCTTTCCAGGGAGCCAAAAACATTCAGTACTTC
>TRBV5-6|.|.|TRBJ2-7
CASSPGPGLYEQYF
TGTGCCAGCAGCCCCGGGCCAGGGCTCTACGAGCAGTACTTC
>TRBV13|.|.|TRBJ1-5
CASSQGFQPQHF
TGTGCCAGCAGCCAGGGTTTTCAGCCCCAGCATTTT
>TRBV28|.|.|TRBJ1-1
CASSLSPGSEAFF
TGTGCCAGCAGTTTATCGCCAGGGTCTGAAGCTTTCTTT
>TRBV7-9|.|.|TRBJ2-3
CAGSRGPSTDTQYF
TGTGCCGGATCTCGGGGGCCTAGCACAGATACGCAGTATTTT
>TRBV10-3|many|.|TRBJ1-6
CAISESGRSSPLHF
TGTGCCATCAGTGAGTCTGGGAGGTCTTCACCCCTCCACTTT
>TRBV5-1|.|.|TRBJ1-6
CASSSKGMGAPLHF
TGCGCCAGCAGCTCAAAGGGAATGGGCGCACCCCTCCACTTT
>TRBV11-2|.|.|TRBJ2-7
CASSLVMVSPNSYEQYF
TGTGCCAGCAGCTTAGTAATGGTCTCCCCAAACTCCTACGAGCAGTACTTC
>TRBV28|few|TRBD2|TRBJ2-3
CASSSTGLAGGSDTQYF
TGTGCCAGCAGTTCCACCGGACTAGCGGGAGGATCAGATACGCAGTATTTT
>TRBV9|.|TRBD1|TRBJ2-3
CDSSVGQGKWPDTQYF
TGTGACAGCAGCGTCGGACAGGGGAAGTGGCCAGATACGCAGTATTTT
>TRBV5-6|few|.|TRBJ2-1
CASQLEWLSDEQFF
TGTGCCAGCCAACTAGAGTGGTTGTCCGATGAGCAGTTCTTC
>TRBV5-1|few|TRBD2|TRBJ2-1
CASGREGLNEQFF
TGCGCCAGCGGTCGGGAGGGCCTTAATGAGCAGTTCTTC
>TRBV5-1|.|.|TRBJ2-3
CASSLAAQGASDTQYF
TGCGCCAGCAGCTTGGCAGCCCAGGGCGCCTCAGATACGCAGTATTTT
>TRBV6-5|few|TRBD2|TRBJ2-1
CASSSAQRDLYNEQFF
TGTGCCAGCAGTTCTGCCCAGCGGGACTTGTACAATGAGCAGTTCTTC
>TRBV20-1|.|.|TRBJ1-5
CSASSSGVHPQHF
TGCAGTGCTTCCTCAAGTGGAGTTCATCCCCAGCATTTT
>TRBV7-9|few|.|TRBJ2-7
CASSSAGAYSYEQYF
TGTGCCAGCAGCTCGGCGGGGGCCTACTCCTACGAGCAGTACTTC
>TRBV14|.|.|TRBJ1-2
CASSRLGGGNYGYTF
TGTGCCAGCAGCCGCCTCGGGGGAGGAAACTATGGCTACACCTTC
>TRBV5-6|.|TRBD1|TRBJ2-7
CASSLLDRDNYEQYF
TGTGCCAGCAGCTTGTTGGACAGGGACAACTACGAGCAGTACTTC
>TRBV6-5|.|TRBD1|TRBJ2-7
CASSSDRGMGKYEQYF
TGTGCCAGCAGTTCGGACAGGGGGATGGGAAAATACGAGCAGTACTTC
>TRBV7-8|few|TRBD1|TRBJ2-2
CASSHRDRNTGELFF
TGTGCCAGCAGCCACCGGGACAGGAACACCGGGGAGCTGTTTTTT
>TRBV27|few|.|TRBJ2-2
CASSSRGPTGELFF
TGTGCCAGCAGTTCTCGGGGACCCACCGGGGAGCTGTTTTTT
>TRBV12-3/TRBV12-4|few|.|TRBJ2-1
CASSLSGTGHEQFF
TGTGCCAGCAGTTTATCGGGTACGGGCCATGAGCAGTTCTTC
>TRBV20-1|many|.|TRBJ2-7
CSGGPGHEQYF
TGCAGCGGGGGCCCAGGACACGAGCAGTACTTC
>TRBV11-2|few|TRBD1|TRBJ2-5
CASSLYRGRETQYF
TGTGCCAGCAGCTTATACAGGGGGCGTGAGACCCAGTACTTC